This T cell receptor (beta chain) was captured by sequencing in a study of blood T cell repertoires in COVID-19. V was clipped by 0 bases and J by 3 bases, with 13 bases between them. The CDR3 runs to 16 residues. Germline loops: CDR1 SGDLS, CDR2 YYNGEE. This clone was detected once. Profiling relied on immunoSEQ multiplex PCR, and the TCRdb table lists in-frame clones only, not all of them. The profile shows 150,000 to 200,000 clones, around 83% of them singletons. Enrollment of patients from Seattle took place during active infection, with longitudinal follow-up. The sequence was obtained from a woman in her 70s with COVID-19, enrolled during active disease. Sequenced material: peripheral blood. This sequence joins TRBV9 and TRBJ2-1, with D possibly TRBD2 on 6 matching bases. CDR3 DNA: TGTGCCAGCAGCGTAGTGGGGACTGCCCTCTACAATGAGCAGTTCTTC. This codes for CASSVVGTALYNEQFF. Looking up the rest from reference TRBV9 and TRBJ2-1 gives the full variable domain: DSGVTQTPKHLITATGQRVTLRCSPRSGDLSVYWYQQSLDQGLQFLIQYYNGEERAKGNILERFSAQQFPDLHSELNLSSLELGDSALYFCASSVVGTALYNEQFFGPGTRLTVL.